A selection of T cell receptor beta chains follows, all from one sample in a study of blood T cells in healthy people across ages. TCRdb analysed the 5' RACE reads with MiXCR anew, one entry per CDR3 protein. The data contain some 1.5 million distinct CDR3 sequences, 28% of them seen just once; the ten biggest clones take up more than 6%. Sequenced input: blood. These receptors came from a woman aged 30 to 39 in good health. Both conserved end residues are part of each CDR3. The D gene is left open where the match is weak. Rows may omit the clone size; those that give it use once, few, many or a size class.

clone_size j_call v_call d_call cdr3_nt cdr3_aa
- TRBJ1-2 TRBV9 - TGTGCCAGCAGCGCCCGATCTAACTATGGCTACACCTTC CASSARSNYGYTF
- TRBJ1-1 TRBV27 - TGTGCCATTGGGAGAGCCGACCGTGGGGCGAACACTGAAGCTTTCTTT CAIGRADRGANTEAFF
- TRBJ2-5 TRBV21-1 - TGTGCCAGCAGAGATATTGGGGGCCGGGAGACCCAGTACTTC CASRDIGGRETQYF
- TRBJ2-3 TRBV6-5 - TGTGCCAGCAGTTCCCGTATAAAGCGACAGATCACAGATACGCAGTATTTT CASSSRIKRQITDTQYF
- TRBJ2-1 TRBV4-3 - TGCGCCAGCAGCCAAGGGGAAGATGGGAGGCGCTACAATGAGCAGTTCTTC CASSQGEDGRRYNEQFF
- TRBJ2-7 TRBV6-6 - TGTGCCAGCAGTGCGATACAGGGATACGAGCAGTACTTC CASSAIQGYEQYF
few TRBJ2-7 TRBV7-2 - TGTGCCAGCAGCTCAGCTATAGCCTACGAGCAGTACTTC CASSSAIAYEQYF
- TRBJ2-5 TRBV20-1 - TGCAGTGCTAGTGAGGCCTCAGAGACCCAGTACTTC CSASEASETQYF
- TRBJ1-6 TRBV30 - TGTGCCTGGAGTGCCGGGGTGGCGCAGCTCCACTTT CAWSAGVAQLHF
- TRBJ1-3 TRBV6-6 - TGTGCCAGCAGGGACCCGGTCGGGGAAGCTGGAAACACCATATATTTT CASRDPVGEAGNTIYF